The 26 T cell receptor beta chains listed next were all sequenced from one sample in a study of T cells after posttransplantation cyclophosphamide. The repertoire was sequenced with immunoSEQ multiplex PCR; TCRdb's copy has only in-frame clones and lacks some. The sample yields about 44,000 clones, without any singletons. Sequenced sample: PBMCs. The source is a man in his forties in good health, CMV-negative, and a related stem cell transplant donor.

This clone was counted many times. The chain combines TRBV9 with TRBJ2-7; 8 bases align to TRBD1. The CDR3 contains 14 residues. Germline-derived CDR1 and CDR2 are SGDLS and YYNGEE. V dropped 5 bases and J dropped 5; count of bases not matched to a gene: 9. CDR3 in amino acids: CASRTDRVSDEQYF. CDR3 nucleotides: TGTGCCAGCAGGACGGACAGGGTAAGTGACGAGCAGTACTTC.

In its sample, this clone was seen a few times. The gene calls are TRBV5-1 and TRBJ1-3, with D possibly TRBD1 on 6 matching bases. CDR1 and CDR2 from the germline V gene are SGHRS and YFSETQ. CDR3 size: 15 residues. The ends were cut back, 0 bases at V and 4 bases at J, with 11 bases in the middle. CDR3 DNA: TGCGCCAGCAGCTTGGACAGGGCCTCAGGAAACACCATATATTTT. This translates into CASSLDRASGNTIYF.

This clone was seen many times. V gene TRBV6-1 combines with J gene TRBJ2-3, with D maybe TRBD2 (6 bases). This CDR3 is 14 amino acids long. Germline loops: CDR1 MNHNS, CDR2 SASEGT. V was clipped by 4 bases and J by 7 bases, with 15 bases between them. CDR3 amino acids: CASSGGLPMNTQYF. CDR3 bases: TGTGCCAGCAGTGGGGGACTGCCTATGAATACGCAGTATTTT.

The sample holds many counts of this clone. The V call is TRBV7-2, the J call TRBJ2-2; a possible D gene is TRBD1 (7 bases). This CDR3 has 16 residues. V was clipped by 8 bases and J by 4 bases, with 20 bases between them. CDR1 is SGHTA and CDR2 is FQGNSA in the germline V gene. The CDR3 reads CASSPPGGGLTGELFF. CDR3 nucleotides: TGTGCCAGCTCCCCCCCAGGAGGGGGCCTCACCGGGGAGCTGTTTTTT.

This clone was detected ten times or more. The genes are TRBV2 and TRBJ2-7, with TRBD2 matching over 11 bases. The V gene's germline CDR1 is SNHLY and CDR2 FYNNEI. The CDR3 length is 15 residues. Trimming cost V 6 bases and J 6 bases; bases outside gene matches: 10. The CDR3 sequence is CASRAIAGGPSEQYF. The DNA of the CDR3 is TGTGCCAGCAGAGCTATAGCGGGGGGGCCGTCCGAGCAGTACTTC. The variable domain in full, completed from reference TRBV2 and TRBJ2-7, reads EPEVTQTPSHQVTQMGQEVILRCVPISNHLYFYWYRQILGQKVEFLVSFYNNEISEKSEIFDDQFSVERPDGSNFTLKIRSTKLEDSAMYFCASRAIAGGPSEQYFGPGTRLTVT.

This clone was counted at least ten times. This chain uses TRBV15 with TRBJ1-2; 7 positions agree with TRBD1. There are 12 residues in the CDR3. Germline trimming cut 5 bases from V and 5 bases from J; bases unmatched to any gene: 2. Germline V gene lookup returns CDR1 LNHNV and CDR2 YYDKDF (reference sequence). Written as DNA, the CDR3 is TGTGCCACCAGCTCAGGGGGATATGGCTACACCTTC. Translation gives CATSSGGYGYTF.

This clone was seen many times. The rearrangement links TRBV7-2 to TRBJ2-5; no clear D gene. Trimming shortened V by 1 base and J by 2 bases, and 8 bases separated the two germline ends. CDR1 is SGHTA and CDR2 is FQGNSA in the germline V gene. This CDR3 spans 14 amino acids. The CDR3 bases are TGTGCCAGCAGCTTAGGAAGCGTTCAAGAGACCCAGTACTTC. Residues: CASSLGSVQETQYF.

This clone was observed many times. The chain is built from TRBV9 and TRBJ2-7, with D possibly TRBD2 on 5 matching bases. The CDR3 has 15 amino acids. Germline V gives CDR1 SGDLS, CDR2 YYNGEE. V was trimmed by 0 bases and J by 1 base, leaving 11 bases between them. The DNA for the CDR3 is TGTGCCAGCAGCGTAGCCGGGGAACTGTCCTACGAGCAGTACTTC. It codes for CASSVAGELSYEQYF.

The chain combines TRBV14 with TRBJ1-6; 7 bases match TRBD1. CDR3 size: 18 residues. Germline trimming cut 1 base from V and 4 bases from J; bases unmatched to any gene: 10. Germline CDR1 reads SGHDN; CDR2 reads FVKESK. CDR3 residues: CASSQVLVRGFYNSPLHF. The CDR3 DNA sequence: TGTGCCAGCAGCCAAGTCTTGGTCAGGGGGTTTTATAATTCACCCCTCCACTTT.

This clone was seen repeatedly, ten times or more. At one end the junction does not follow the germline gene, possibly because of a read error. V gene TRBV2 combines with J gene TRBJ2-1, with D perhaps TRBD1 (5 bases). The CDR3 has 11 amino acids. Germline-derived CDR1 and CDR2 are SNHLY and FYNNEI. In nucleotides, the CDR3 is TGTGCCAGCAGGATGGAAAGGGGTTTCGTCTTC. Translating it yields CASRMERGFVF. The full variable domain, rest sourced from reference TRBV2 and TRBJ2-1, is EPEVTQTPSHQVTQMGQEVILRCVPISNHLYFYWYRQILGQKVEFLVSFYNNEISEKSEIFDDQFSVERPDGSNFTLKIRSTKLEDSAMYFCASRMERGFVFGPGTRLTVL.

This clone was seen ten or more times. The chain couples TRBV4-1 to TRBJ2-7, with a weak D call TRBD1 (5 bases). Germline V gene lookup returns CDR1 MGHRA and CDR2 YSYEKL. This CDR3 has 15 amino acids. V was cut by 1 base and J by 0 bases, with 10 bases left in between. CDR3 sequence: CASSQVGASSYEQYF. Here the CDR3 DNA reads TGCGCCAGCAGCCAAGTAGGGGCCAGCTCCTACGAGCAGTACTTC.

This clone showed up many times. This chain joins TRBV14 and TRBJ2-1, with TRBD2 identical over 7 bases. CDR1 is SGHDN and CDR2 is FVKESK in the germline V gene. The CDR3 spans 15 residues. The V and J ends lost 4 bases and 8 bases, in that order; junction bases with no gene match: 11. The CDR3 here is CASSPKPSGVYEQFF. CDR3 nucleotide sequence: TGTGCCAGCAGCCCGAAACCCAGCGGGGTATATGAGCAGTTCTTC.

This rearrangement joins TRBV7-7 to TRBJ2-3, with D unclear. This CDR3 is built from 14 residues. Germline CDR1 is SSHAT and CDR2 is FNYEAQ (reference sequence). V dropped 1 base and J dropped 4 bases, with 9 bases sitting between them. CDR3 region: CASSLGLMPDTQYF. CDR3 nucleotides: TGTGCCAGCAGCTTAGGACTTATGCCAGATACGCAGTATTTT.

This clone showed up just a few times. The chain employs TRBV7-2 and TRBJ1-2; D might be TRBD1 (5 bases). Germline V gene lookup returns CDR1 SGHTA and CDR2 FQGNSA. Trimming shortened V by 4 bases and J by 5 bases, and 8 bases separated the two germline ends. This CDR3 is 12 amino acids long. CDR3 sequence reads: CASSYDSYGYTF. The DNA of the CDR3 is TGTGCCAGCAGCTACGACAGTTATGGCTACACCTTC.

This clone showed up just a few times. The V and J genes are TRBV7-6 and TRBJ2-5; weak D call: TRBD1 (5 bases). CDR3 length: 16 residues. The V gene's germline CDR1 is SGHVS and CDR2 FNYEAQ. Trimming cost V 5 bases and J 5 bases, with 21 bases left between them. CDR3 DNA sequence: TGTGCCAGCAGCCCAAACGTGGCATGGGGCTTGGAGACCCAGTACTTC. Translating it yields CASSPNVAWGLETQYF.

This clone was seen repeatedly, ten times or more. The CDR3 loop reads CASSQGQSFPETQYF. The DNA for the CDR3 is TGCGCCAGCAGCCAGGGACAGAGTTTTCCAGAGACCCAGTACTTC. This chain joins TRBV5-1 and TRBJ2-5; 7 bases align to TRBD1. The CDR3 is 15 residues long. Germline V lookup: CDR1 SGHRS, CDR2 YFSETQ. Trimming removed 4 bases from V and 4 bases from J; junction bases left unmatched: 10.

This clone was detected ten times or more. The V gene is TRBV4-1, the J gene TRBJ2-1, with 13 bases identical to TRBD2. CDR1 is MGHRA and CDR2 is YSYEKL in the germline V gene. This CDR3 region has 16 residues. Trimming cost V 0 bases and J 9 bases; bases outside gene matches: 5. Here the CDR3 reads CASSQDSGLAGVEQFF. CDR3 sequence (DNA): TGCGCCAGCAGCCAAGATAGCGGACTAGCGGGAGTTGAGCAGTTCTTC.

This clone occurred many times. The V and J genes are TRBV4-1 and TRBJ2-3, with D possibly matching TRBD2 (5 bases). The V and J ends lost 5 bases and 1 base respectively, with 10 bases between them. This CDR3 is 14 amino acids long. Germline CDR1 MGHRA, CDR2 YSYEKL. CDR3 region: CASSSWGGTDTQYF. The CDR3 DNA follows: TGCGCCAGCAGCTCTTGGGGAGGCACAGATACGCAGTATTTT.

The chain combines TRBV2 with TRBJ2-2; a possible D gene is TRBD1 (5 bases). This CDR3 is 15 amino acids long. V was cut by 5 bases and J by 4 bases, with 14 bases left in between. Germline V gene data show CDR1 as SNHLY and CDR2 as FYNNEI. Here the CDR3 reads CASSLRGGGTGELFF. CDR3 sequence (DNA): TGTGCCAGCAGTTTAAGGGGCGGTGGCACCGGGGAGCTGTTTTTT.

There are many counts of this clone. This rearrangement joins TRBV6-5 to TRBJ1-4, with TRBD1 as a possible D gene (6 bases). Trimming left V 11 bases short and J 5 bases short, with 12 bases between. There are 12 residues in the CDR3. Per germline, CDR1 MNHEY and CDR2 SVGAGI. This CDR3 reads CAVGGPNEKLFF. The DNA for the CDR3 is TGTGCCGTGGGGGGGCCGAATGAAAAACTGTTTTTT.

The V call is TRBV10-3, the J call TRBJ2-5; tentatively, D is TRBD1 (7 bases). The assigned J gene may be wrong: the sequence end matches TRBJ2-7 better. Germline V lookup: CDR1 ENHRY, CDR2 SYGVKD. CDR3 length equals 15 residues. Here the CDR3 reads CAISESGQEGSEQYF. The CDR3 DNA follows: TGTGCCATCAGTGAGTCAGGACAGGAGGGATCCGAGCAGTACTTC.

This clone was recorded a few times. The chain employs TRBV7-9 and TRBJ2-2, with 10 bases that match TRBD2. The CDR3 has 18 amino acids. The V gene end was trimmed by 5 bases and the J gene end by 0 bases; junction bases not matched to a gene: 9. Looked up from germline, CDR1 is SEHNR and CDR2 is FQNEAQ (reference sequence). CDR3 residues: CASSRLFGLAANTGELFF. Written as DNA, the CDR3 is TGTGCCAGCAGCCGATTGTTCGGACTAGCGGCGAACACCGGGGAGCTGTTTTTT.

This clone was counted at least ten times. The J gene is TRBJ2-2, the V gene TRBV10-3; 8 bases are shared with TRBD2. J was trimmed by 7 bases and V by 2 bases; bases with no gene match: 9. This CDR3 has 16 amino acids. CDR1 is ENHRY, CDR2 SYGVKD, per germline. In nucleotides, the CDR3 is TGTGCCATCAGTGAGGCCGGGGGGGCCTCAGGCGGGGAGCTGTTTTTT. Amino acid sequence: CAISEAGGASGGELFF.

The sample holds many counts of this clone. This chain joins TRBV7-6 and TRBJ2-7; TRBD2 matches at 9 bases. There are 14 residues in the CDR3. CDR1 is SGHVS, CDR2 FNYEAQ, per germline. Trimming took 1 base from V and 5 from J; bases not matched to a gene: 3. This chain's CDR3 is CASSLGAGGHEQYF. The CDR3 DNA sequence: TGTGCCAGCAGCTTAGGGGCGGGGGGGCACGAGCAGTACTTC.

V usage is TRBV4-3 and J usage is TRBJ2-1; the match to TRBD2 covers 7 bases. The germline gives CDR1 LGHNA, CDR2 YSLEER. CDR3 size: 16 residues. Trimming at V came to 3 bases and at J to 0 bases, leaving 5 bases not matched to a gene. The CDR3 coding sequence is TGCGCCAGCAGCCAGATGGGCGGGAGCTCCTACAATGAGCAGTTCTTC. Translated: CASSQMGGSSYNEQFF.

In its sample, this clone was seen many times. The rearrangement uses TRBV6-5 and TRBJ1-6, with a weak D call TRBD1 (6 bases). This CDR3 has 14 amino acids. V lost 6 bases and J lost 8, with 14 bases in between. The germline gives CDR1 MNHEY, CDR2 SVGAGI. The CDR3 region has the DNA TGTGCCAGCAGAGGGGACAAGGACTATTCACCCCTCCACTTT. Amino acids: CASRGDKDYSPLHF.